This T cell receptor beta chain was sequenced in a study of cytomegalovirus exposure and HLA in healthy donors. The CDR3 runs 19 residues. The germline V gene encodes CDR1 KGHSH and CDR2 LQKENI. With 8 bases clipped from V and 3 bases from J, the junction kept 16 bases outside the gene matches. Some clones are missing from TCRdb's copy, which holds only in-frame ones; the method was immunoSEQ multiplex PCR. The table shows approximately 280,000 clones, with roughly 90% occurring only once. This TCR was recovered from a young woman in good health and CMV-seronegative. Material for sequencing was PBMCs. This sequence joins TRBV18 and TRBJ2-2; 12 nucleotides agree with TRBD2. The CDR3 DNA sequence: TGTGCCAGCAACGAGGACCGACTAGCGGGAGTAGTAGACACCGGGGAGCTGTTTTTT. Amino acid sequence: CASNEDRLAGVVDTGELFF.